A selection of T cell receptor beta chains follows, all from one sample in a study of blood T cell repertoires in COVID-19. This table comes from immunoSEQ multiplex PCR, and its TCRdb copy is limited to in-frame clones, with some not included. Among 260,000 or so clones listed, over 75% were seen once. Sequencing input: peripheral blood. Receptors were obtained from a man aged 18 to 29 with active or convalescent COVID-19. CDR3s include the opening cysteine and the closing phenylalanine or tryptophan. The D gene is left open where the match is weak. Expanded clones get a size class; other rows say once, few or many, or leave the size out.

j_call clone_size d_call v_call cdr3_aa cdr3_nt
TRBJ2-3 - - TRBV7-2 CASSLALAGRVQYF TGTGCCAGCAGCTTAGCCCTAGCTGGGCGGGTGCAGTATTTT
TRBJ2-7 - - TRBV10-1 CASSDDRLNEQYF TGCGCCAGCAGTGACGACAGGCTGAACGAGCAGTACTTC
TRBJ2-7 - - TRBV7-8 CASSLDSSYEQYF TGTGCCAGCAGCCTGGACAGCTCCTACGAGCAGTACTTC
TRBJ2-5 - - TRBV4-1 CASSQTSLQDIQETQYF TGCGCCAGCAGCCAAACTTCCCTACAAGACATCCAAGAGACCCAGTACTTC
TRBJ1-2 - - TRBV2 CASSGGTASKDYGYTF TGTGCCAGCAGTGGCGGGACGGCCTCCAAAGACTATGGCTACACCTTC
TRBJ1-5 - - TRBV3-1/TRBV3-2 CASSQDGRAGQPQHF TGTGCCAGCAGCCAAGATGGCAGGGCTGGGCAGCCCCAGCATTTT
TRBJ1-2 few - TRBV10-3 CAISELRFEDGYTF TGTGCCATCAGTGAGTTGAGGTTTGAGGATGGCTACACCTTC
TRBJ1-1 - - TRBV13 CASSLGGGGNTEAFF TGTGCCAGCAGCTTAGGGGGAGGGGGAAACACTGAAGCTTTCTTT
TRBJ1-6 - - TRBV5-4 CASSGGQDNSPLHF TGTGCCAGCAGCGGTGGGCAGGATAATTCACCCCTCCACTTT
TRBJ2-1 - TRBD2 TRBV6-6 CASSTKLAGNNEQFF TGTGCCAGCAGTACGAAACTAGCGGGTAACAATGAGCAGTTCTTC
TRBJ2-3 - - TRBV7-9 CASRYGADTQYF TGTGCCAGCAGGTACGGGGCAGATACGCAGTATTTT
TRBJ2-5 - - TRBV13 CASSAEAGAETQYF TGTGCCAGCAGCGCGGAAGCAGGGGCAGAGACCCAGTACTTC
TRBJ2-5 - - TRBV11-2 CASSTGYGETQYF TGTGCCAGCAGCACAGGGTACGGGGAGACCCAGTACTTC
TRBJ2-7 - - TRBV5-8 CASSLLQGISYEQYF TGTGCCAGCAGCTTGCTGCAGGGGATTTCCTACGAGCAGTACTTC
TRBJ1-1 - - TRBV29-1 CSVEPQRTEAFF TGCAGCGTTGAGCCCCAGCGAACTGAAGCTTTCTTT
TRBJ1-4 - - TRBV21-1 CASSKMGPGQRTNEKLFF TGTGCCAGCAGCAAAATGGGCCCGGGACAAAGAACTAATGAAAAACTGTTTTTT
TRBJ1-2 - TRBD1 TRBV5-6 CASSPIVPGTGGEYGYTF TGTGCCAGCAGCCCGATTGTCCCCGGGACAGGGGGGGAGTATGGCTACACCTTC
TRBJ2-3 - TRBD2 TRBV6-4 CASSVFSGAKLTRTDTQYF TGTGCCAGCAGTGTTTTTAGCGGGGCCAAACTTACCCGCACAGATACGCAGTATTTT
TRBJ1-4 - - TRBV7-9 CASSPPGATNEKLFF TGTGCCAGCAGCCCGCCAGGGGCAACTAATGAAAAACTGTTTTTT
TRBJ2-1 once TRBD2 TRBV6-6 CASSLAGGPSPNEQFF TGTGCCAGCAGTCTTGCGGGGGGGCCCTCTCCCAATGAGCAGTTCTTC
TRBJ2-6 - TRBD1 TRBV10-3 CAISDPDRAPGANVLTF TGTGCCATCAGTGATCCGGACAGGGCCCCTGGGGCCAACGTCCTGACTTTC
TRBJ2-7 few TRBD2 TRBV7-2 CASSSQRGGPYEQYF TGTGCCAGCAGCTCACAGCGGGGGGGCCCCTACGAGCAGTACTTC
TRBJ2-4 - - TRBV5-1 CASSHQQGVLAKNIQYF TGCGCCAGCAGCCACCAACAGGGTGTACTAGCCAAAAACATTCAGTACTTC
TRBJ1-1 few TRBD1 TRBV5-1 CASSSPGTDVSNTEAFF TGCGCCAGCAGCTCACCCGGGACAGATGTGTCTAACACTGAAGCTTTCTTT
TRBJ2-1 - - TRBV10-3 CAISETSRDEQFF TGTGCCATCAGTGAAACTAGCCGTGATGAGCAGTTCTTC
TRBJ1-2 - - TRBV12-3/TRBV12-4 CASSLARYYGYTF TGTGCCAGCAGTTTAGCTCGGTACTATGGCTACACCTTC
TRBJ2-3 - TRBD2 TRBV18 CASSVGTSGTDTQYF TGTGCCAGCTCGGTCGGGACTAGCGGTACAGATACGCAGTATTTT
TRBJ1-5 - TRBD1 TRBV19 CASKSGTANQPQHF TGTGCCAGTAAATCCGGGACAGCTAATCAGCCCCAGCATTTT
TRBJ1-2 - TRBD1 TRBV11-1 CASSLRDSNYGYTF TGTGCCAGCAGCTTAAGGGACAGCAACTATGGCTACACCTTC
TRBJ1-5 once - TRBV20-1 CSASTGRQPQHF TGCAGTGCTAGTACGGGTCGCCAGCCCCAGCATTTT
TRBJ2-1 - - TRBV12-3/TRBV12-4 CASSFRQHNEQFF TGTGCCAGCAGTTTCAGGCAGCACAATGAGCAGTTCTTC
TRBJ1-5 - TRBD1 TRBV6-1 CASSEAETGPGPQHF TGTGCCAGCAGTGAAGCTGAGACAGGGCCTGGGCCCCAGCATTTT
TRBJ2-3 - TRBD1 TRBV7-8 CASSLGTGGARTDTQYF TGTGCCAGCAGCTTAGGGACAGGGGGCGCGAGAACAGATACGCAGTATTTT
TRBJ1-1 - - TRBV5-1 CASSIRGGANTEAFF TGCGCCAGCAGCATAAGAGGGGGGGCGAACACTGAAGCTTTCTTT
TRBJ1-2 once - TRBV5-1 CASSESPNYGYTF TGCGCCAGCAGCGAGTCACCTAACTATGGCTACACCTTC
TRBJ2-1 once TRBD2 TRBV9 CASKPGGGGTYNEQFF TGTGCCAGCAAACCGGGGGGTGGCGGGACCTACAATGAGCAGTTCTTC
TRBJ2-3 few - TRBV28 CASSSREGGASTDTQYF TGTGCCAGCAGTTCAAGGGAAGGGGGAGCTAGCACAGATACGCAGTATTTT
TRBJ2-7 - TRBD1 TRBV4-1 CASSHQTGSVYEQYF TGCGCCAGCAGCCACCAGACAGGGTCAGTGTACGAGCAGTACTTC
TRBJ1-2 - TRBD1 TRBV13 CASSSRQGVGYYGYTF TGTGCCAGCAGCTCCCGACAGGGGGTAGGGTACTATGGCTACACCTTC
TRBJ1-2 - TRBD1 TRBV4-3 CASKMGEGQGFGYTF TGCGCCAGCAAAATGGGGGAGGGACAGGGGTTCGGCTACACCTTC
TRBJ1-2 - - TRBV7-9 CASSLPGGGYTF TGTGCCAGCAGCCTCCCCGGCGGTGGCTACACCTTC
TRBJ1-1 - - TRBV5-6 CATNLGTVNTEAFF TGTGCCACCAACCTGGGCACTGTGAACACTGAAGCTTTCTTT
TRBJ1-1 few - TRBV27 CASSLFGRGRPEAFF TGTGCCAGCAGTTTATTCGGGCGGGGGAGGCCTGAAGCTTTCTTT
TRBJ2-5 - TRBD2 TRBV5-1 CASLSGGAGETQYF TGCGCCAGCCTCAGCGGGGGGGCCGGTGAGACCCAGTACTTC
TRBJ2-7 - TRBD1 TRBV7-2 CASGVDRVRQYF TGTGCCAGCGGAGTGGACAGGGTGCGGCAGTACTTC
TRBJ2-5 - TRBD1 TRBV6-1 CASSEMGTGETQYF TGTGCCAGCAGTGAAATGGGGACAGGGGAGACCCAGTACTTC
TRBJ2-1 - - TRBV5-1 CASSTGPEGDEQFF TGCGCCAGCAGCACCGGACCAGAGGGGGATGAGCAGTTCTTC
TRBJ2-2 - - TRBV13 CASSPGVGQGTGELFF TGTGCCAGCAGCCCAGGGGTGGGGCAGGGGACCGGGGAGCTGTTTTTT
TRBJ1-2 few - TRBV5-1 CASSLGQPAYGYTF TGCGCCAGCAGCTTAGGACAGCCAGCCTATGGCTACACCTTC
TRBJ2-7 - - TRBV12-5 CASGTVAGSYEQYF TGTGCTAGTGGTACAGTGGCGGGGTCTTACGAGCAGTACTTC
TRBJ2-7 - TRBD2 TRBV3-1/TRBV3-2 CASSQAGLVYGEQYF TGTGCCAGCAGCCAAGCGGGACTAGTTTATGGCGAGCAGTACTTC
TRBJ2-1 many TRBD1 TRBV18 CASSPWTGGMDNEQFF TGTGCCAGCTCACCTTGGACAGGGGGCATGGACAATGAGCAGTTCTTC
TRBJ1-2 - - TRBV9 CASSVDGQDYGYTF TGTGCCAGCAGCGTAGACGGCCAGGACTATGGCTACACCTTC
TRBJ2-6 - - TRBV19 CASSPSGANVLTF TGTGCCAGTAGCCCGTCTGGGGCCAACGTCCTGACTTTC
TRBJ1-1 once TRBD1 TRBV27 CASSLWAGGWGTEAFF TGTGCCAGCAGTTTATGGGCAGGGGGCTGGGGCACTGAAGCTTTCTTT
TRBJ1-3 once - TRBV19 CASSTSGRNTIYF TGTGCCAGTAGTACCTCAGGGAGAAACACCATATATTTT